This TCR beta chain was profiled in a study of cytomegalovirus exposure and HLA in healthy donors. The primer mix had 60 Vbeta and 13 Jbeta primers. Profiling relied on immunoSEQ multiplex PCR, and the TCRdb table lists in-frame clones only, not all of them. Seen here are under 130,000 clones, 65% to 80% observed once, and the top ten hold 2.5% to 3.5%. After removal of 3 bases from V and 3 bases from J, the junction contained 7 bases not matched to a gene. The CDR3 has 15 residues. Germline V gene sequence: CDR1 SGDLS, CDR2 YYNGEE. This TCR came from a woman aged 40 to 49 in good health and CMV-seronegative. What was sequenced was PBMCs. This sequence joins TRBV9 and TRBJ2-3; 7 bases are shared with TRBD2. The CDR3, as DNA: TGTGCCAGCAGCGACGGCGGGAGAGTTACAGATACGCAGTATTTT. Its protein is CASSDGGRVTDTQYF.